The 18 T cell receptor beta chains below come from one sample, sequenced in a study of OX40 agonist ivuxolimab in advanced cancers. The protocol was immunoSEQ multiplex PCR, while the TCRdb copy is restricted to in-frame clones and leaves out a portion. The sample carries 35,000 to 40,000 clones, about 88% recorded once. This specimen was CD4+ or CD8+ T cells sorted from blood, taken in a trial of the OX40 agonist ivuxolimab. The source of these receptors is an adult with an advanced solid tumor such as melanoma, head and neck, liver or kidney cancer.

This sequence joins TRBV6-1 and TRBJ2-1; D is perhaps TRBD1 (6 bases). This CDR3 comprises 14 residues. Deletions cut 8 bases from V and 0 bases from J, with 11 bases between. Germline loops: CDR1 MNHNS, CDR2 SASEGT. The CDR3 DNA follows: TGTGCCAGCCGGGGACAAACCTCCTACAATGAGCAGTTCTTC. It is translated as CASRGQTSYNEQFF.

V gene TRBV11-2 combines with J gene TRBJ1-2; a weak D match, TRBD1 (6 bases). Germline V gives CDR1 SGHAT, CDR2 FQNNGV. The CDR3 spans 13 residues. The V gene lost 5 bases and the J gene lost 9 bases, with 16 bases spanning the gap. The CDR3 reads CASSHRDWWSYTF. The CDR3 nucleotides are TGTGCCAGCAGCCACAGGGACTGGTGGAGCTACACCTTC.

Only a few counts were recorded for this clone. The rearrangement joins TRBV19 to TRBJ1-4, with D possibly being TRBD1 (6 bases). The germline V and J ends were trimmed by 2 bases and 14 bases, with 18 bases remaining between them. Germline loops: CDR1 LNHDA, CDR2 SQIVND (reference sequence). The CDR3 has 14 residues. The CDR3 nucleotides read TGTGCCAGTAGTATACAGGGCAGGGGTTATGAGCTGTTTTTT. It yields the protein CASSIQGRGYELFF.

The V gene is TRBV5-1, the J gene TRBJ2-7; D call uncertain. With 0 bases removed from V and 0 bases from J, the gap between germline ends came to 13 bases. CDR1 and CDR2 from the germline V gene are SGHRS and YFSETQ. The CDR3 extends over 16 amino acids. In DNA, the CDR3 is TGCGCCAGCAGCTTGGATCCGTCGAGTAGCTCCTACGAGCAGTACTTC. Translated, it gives CASSLDPSSSSYEQYF.

This chain links TRBV5-1 with TRBJ2-5; D gene unclear. The CDR3 runs to 16 residues. The V and J ends lost 0 bases and 1 base respectively, with 13 bases between them. Germline-derived CDR1 and CDR2 are SGHRS and YFSETQ. The DNA of the CDR3 is TGCGCCAGCAGCTTGGCGAGCTGGGCCGGCCAAGAGACCCAGTACTTC. Protein product: CASSLASWAGQETQYF.

The genes are TRBV2 and TRBJ1-2; 9 bases match TRBD1. This CDR3 is built from 13 residues. Germline-derived CDR1 and CDR2 are SNHLY and FYNNEI. The junction had 0 bases not matched to a gene; V was cut back by 0 bases and J by 7 bases. CDR3 in DNA: TGTGCCAGCAGTGAAGCGGACAGGGGTGGCTACACCTTC. Translated, it gives CASSEADRGGYTF.

The rearrangement uses TRBV20-1 and TRBJ1-1; 7 bases agree with TRBD1. The germline CDR1 and CDR2 sequences are DFQATT and SNEGSKA (reference sequence). The CDR3 runs 11 residues. Losses at the gene ends were 6 bases for V and 5 bases for J; bases not matched to a gene: 3. CDR3 coding DNA: TGCAGTGCCGCAGGGGGAACTGAAGCTTTCTTT. Protein product: CSAAGGTEAFF.

This clone was seen a handful of times. The V and J genes are TRBV30 and TRBJ2-5, with a weak D call TRBD1 (5 bases). CDR1 GTSNPN and CDR2 SVGIG come from the germline V gene (reference sequence). The length of the CDR3 is 15 residues. The V gene lost 1 base and the J gene lost 7 bases, with 19 bases spanning the gap. The CDR3 loop is CAWSGKGAGHGTQYF. The CDR3 nucleotides read TGTGCCTGGAGTGGAAAAGGGGCAGGGCACGGGACCCAGTACTTC.

The J gene is TRBJ2-1, the V gene TRBV9; 9 bases align to TRBD2. The CDR3 runs 15 residues. Germline lookup yields CDR1 SGDLS and CDR2 YYNGEE. With 2 bases clipped from V and 7 bases from J, the junction kept 7 bases outside the gene matches. Here the CDR3 reads CASSVSGTSPNEQFF. The CDR3 DNA sequence: TGTGCCAGCAGCGTCTCCGGGACTAGCCCAAATGAGCAGTTCTTC. Full variable domain (remainder filled in from reference TRBV9 and TRBJ2-1): DSGVTQTPKHLITATGQRVTLRCSPRSGDLSVYWYQQSLDQGLQFLIQYYNGEERAKGNILERFSAQQFPDLHSELNLSSLELGDSALYFCASSVSGTSPNEQFFGPGTRLTVL.

The genes are TRBV5-6 and TRBJ2-2; 7 nucleotides line up with TRBD1. The germline gives CDR1 SGHDT, CDR2 YYEEEE. The J segment lost 3 bases and the V segment lost 4 bases, leaving 9 bases of the junction unmatched. This CDR3 has 16 amino acids. The CDR3 loop is CASSPKEQGHTGELFF. CDR3 DNA sequence: TGTGCCAGCAGCCCCAAGGAACAGGGGCACACCGGGGAGCTGTTTTTT.

The genes are TRBV9 and TRBJ2-2; no reliable D call. The CDR3 has 11 residues. Trimming took 0 bases from V and 7 from J, leaving 1 base between them. Looked up from germline, CDR1 is SGDLS and CDR2 is YYNGEE. CDR3 sequence (DNA): TGTGCCAGCAGCGTAGGCGGGGAGCTGTTTTTT. Translating gives CASSVGGELFF. The full variable domain, rest sourced from reference TRBV9 and TRBJ2-2, is DSGVTQTPKHLITATGQRVTLRCSPRSGDLSVYWYQQSLDQGLQFLIQYYNGEERAKGNILERFSAQQFPDLHSELNLSSLELGDSALYFCASSVGGELFFGEGSRLTVL.

V and J are TRBV7-9 and TRBJ2-5; 7 bases are shared with TRBD2. CDR1 SEHNR and CDR2 FQNEAQ come from the germline V gene (reference sequence). Unmatched junction bases numbered 8, after V lost 5 bases and J lost 2 bases. The CDR3 runs 15 residues. The CDR3: CASSPGGWAQETQYF. In nucleotides, the CDR3 is TGTGCCAGCAGCCCCGGGGGGTGGGCACAAGAGACCCAGTACTTC.

The J gene is TRBJ2-7, the V gene TRBV10-3; 14 bases agree with TRBD2. The length of the CDR3 is 16 residues. Germline V gives CDR1 ENHRY, CDR2 SYGVKD. The junction had 5 bases not matched to a gene; V was cut back by 4 bases and J by 3 bases. The CDR3 region has the DNA TGTGCCATCAGTGGAGGGACTAGCGGGGGTATCTACGAGCAGTACTTC. This encodes CAISGGTSGGIYEQYF.

The chain links TRBV7-2 to TRBJ2-2, with TRBD2 identical over 9 bases. CDR3 size: 17 residues. CDR1 is SGHTA, CDR2 FQGNSA, per germline. Trimming cost V 1 base and J 6 bases; bases outside gene matches: 9. The CDR3 loop is CASSLVAGGLLAGELFF. CDR3 bases: TGTGCCAGCAGCTTAGTCGCGGGGGGGCTTCTGGCCGGGGAGCTGTTTTTT.

CDR3 in amino acids: CASSGNRGMNTEAFF. DNA of the CDR3: TGCGCCAGCAGCGGAAACAGGGGGATGAACACTGAAGCTTTCTTT. This sequence joins TRBV5-1 and TRBJ1-1; the match to TRBD1 covers 8 bases. The CDR3 has 15 residues. Per germline, CDR1 SGHRS and CDR2 YFSETQ. Germline trimming cut 4 bases from V and 0 bases from J; bases unmatched to any gene: 5.

The gene calls are TRBV30 and TRBJ1-6; D not resolved. From germline, CDR1 is GTSNPN and CDR2 SVGIG (reference sequence). The CDR3 loop spans 12 amino acids. V lost 4 bases to trimming and J lost 7 bases, with 8 bases between them. The chain's CDR3 is CAWTQLNSPLHF. The DNA of the CDR3 is TGTGCCTGGACCCAGCTCAATTCACCCCTCCACTTT.

The chain recombines TRBV27 with TRBJ2-7, with TRBD1 matching over 7 bases. Trimming removed 0 bases from V and 6 bases from J; junction bases left unmatched: 2. Germline CDR1 reads MNHEY; CDR2 reads SMNVEV (reference sequence). The CDR3 is 13 amino acids. This chain's CDR3 is CASSLSTGVEQYF. The CDR3 coding sequence is TGTGCCAGCAGTTTATCTACAGGGGTCGAGCAGTACTTC.

The chain links TRBV25-1 to TRBJ2-7, with 7 bases identical to TRBD2. V lost 4 bases to trimming and J lost 2 bases; unmatched junction nucleotides: 8. This CDR3 has 15 residues. Germline assignment: CDR1 MGHDK and CDR2 SYGVNS. The CDR3 sequence is CASSGEPSGAYEQYF. The CDR3 DNA sequence: TGTGCCAGCAGTGGGGAACCGAGCGGGGCCTACGAGCAGTACTTC.